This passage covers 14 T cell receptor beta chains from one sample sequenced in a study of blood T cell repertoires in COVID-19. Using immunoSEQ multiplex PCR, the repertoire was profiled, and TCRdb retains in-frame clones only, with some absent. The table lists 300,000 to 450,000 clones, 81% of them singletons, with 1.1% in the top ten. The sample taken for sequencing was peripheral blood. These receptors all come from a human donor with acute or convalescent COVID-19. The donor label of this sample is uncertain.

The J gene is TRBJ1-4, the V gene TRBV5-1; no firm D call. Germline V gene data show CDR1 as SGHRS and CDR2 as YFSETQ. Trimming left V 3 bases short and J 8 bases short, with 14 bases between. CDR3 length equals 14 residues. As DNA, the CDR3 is TGCGCCAGCAGCTCGGGCCGGGAACGCGAAAAACTGTTTTTT. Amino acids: CASSSGREREKLFF. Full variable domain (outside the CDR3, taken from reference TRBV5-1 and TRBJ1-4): KAGVTQTPRYLIKTRGQQVTLSCSPISGHRSVSWYQQTPGQGLQFLFEYFSETQRNKGNFPGRFSGRQFSNSRSEMNVSTLELGDSALYLCASSSGREREKLFFGSGTQLSVL.

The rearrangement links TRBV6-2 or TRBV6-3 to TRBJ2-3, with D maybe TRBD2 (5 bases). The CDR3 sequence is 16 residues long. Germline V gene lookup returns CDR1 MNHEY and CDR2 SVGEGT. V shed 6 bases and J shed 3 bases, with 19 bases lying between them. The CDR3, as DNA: TGTGCCAGCAGCTATAAGCTAGGGCCGGGAACAGATACGCAGTATTTT. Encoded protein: CASSYKLGPGTDTQYF.

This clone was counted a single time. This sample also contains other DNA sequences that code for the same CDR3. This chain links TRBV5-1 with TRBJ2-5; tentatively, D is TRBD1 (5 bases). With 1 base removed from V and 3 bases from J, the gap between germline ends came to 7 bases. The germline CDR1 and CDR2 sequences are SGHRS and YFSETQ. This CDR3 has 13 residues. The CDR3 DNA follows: TGCGCCAGCAGCTTGCAGGGTGAAGAGACCCAGTACTTC. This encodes CASSLQGEETQYF. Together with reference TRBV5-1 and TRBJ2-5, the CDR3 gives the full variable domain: KAGVTQTPRYLIKTRGQQVTLSCSPISGHRSVSWYQQTPGQGLQFLFEYFSETQRNKGNFPGRFSGRQFSNSRSEMNVSTLELGDSALYLCASSLQGEETQYFGPGTRLLVL.

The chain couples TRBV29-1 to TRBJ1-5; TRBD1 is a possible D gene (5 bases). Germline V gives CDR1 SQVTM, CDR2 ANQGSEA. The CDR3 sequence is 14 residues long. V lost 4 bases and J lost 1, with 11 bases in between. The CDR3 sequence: CSVAGGTSNQPQHF. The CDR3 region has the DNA TGCAGCGTTGCGGGGGGAACGAGCAATCAGCCCCAGCATTTT. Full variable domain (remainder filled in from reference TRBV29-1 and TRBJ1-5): SAVISQKPSRDICQRGTSLTIQCQVDSQVTMMFWYRQQPGQSLTLIATANQGSEATYESGFVIDKFPISRPNLTFSTLTVSNMSPEDSSIYLCSVAGGTSNQPQHFGDGTRLSIL.

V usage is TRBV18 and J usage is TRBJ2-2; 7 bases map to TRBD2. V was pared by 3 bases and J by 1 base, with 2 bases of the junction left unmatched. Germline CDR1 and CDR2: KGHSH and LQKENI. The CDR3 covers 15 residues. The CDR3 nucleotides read TGTGCCAGCTCACCCAGCGGGATGAACACCGGGGAGCTGTTTTTT. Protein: CASSPSGMNTGELFF.

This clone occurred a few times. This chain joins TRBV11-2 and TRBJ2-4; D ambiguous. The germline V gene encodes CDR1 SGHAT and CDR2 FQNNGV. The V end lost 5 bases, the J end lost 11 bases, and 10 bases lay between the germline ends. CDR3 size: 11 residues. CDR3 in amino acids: CASSPGPVQYF. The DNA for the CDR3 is TGTGCCAGCAGCCCTGGGCCTGTTCAGTACTTC.

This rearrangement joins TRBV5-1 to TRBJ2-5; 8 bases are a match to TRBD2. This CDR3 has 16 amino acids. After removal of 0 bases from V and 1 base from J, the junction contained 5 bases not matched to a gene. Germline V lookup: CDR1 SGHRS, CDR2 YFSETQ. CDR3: CASSLATSGPQETQYF. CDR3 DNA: TGCGCCAGCAGCTTGGCCACTAGCGGACCCCAAGAGACCCAGTACTTC.

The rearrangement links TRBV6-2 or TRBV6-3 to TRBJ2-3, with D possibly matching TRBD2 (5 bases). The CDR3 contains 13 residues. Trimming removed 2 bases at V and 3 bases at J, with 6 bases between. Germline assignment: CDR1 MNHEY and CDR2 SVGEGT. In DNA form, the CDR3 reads TGTGCCAGCAGTTACGGGGAGACAGATACGCAGTATTTT. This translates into CASSYGETDTQYF.

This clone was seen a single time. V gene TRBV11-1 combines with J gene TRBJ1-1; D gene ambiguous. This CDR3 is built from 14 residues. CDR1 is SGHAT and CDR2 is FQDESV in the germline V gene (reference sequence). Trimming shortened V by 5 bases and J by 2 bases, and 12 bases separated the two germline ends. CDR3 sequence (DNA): TGTGCCAGCAGCCTGGACTGGACTAACACTGAAGCTTTCTTT. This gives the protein CASSLDWTNTEAFF.

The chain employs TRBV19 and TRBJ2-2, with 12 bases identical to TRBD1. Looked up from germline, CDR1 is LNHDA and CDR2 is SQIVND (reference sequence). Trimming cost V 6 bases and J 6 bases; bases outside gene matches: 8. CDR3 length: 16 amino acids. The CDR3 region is CASRARDRGPPGELFF. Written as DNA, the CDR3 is TGTGCCAGTAGGGCCCGGGACAGGGGGCCCCCCGGGGAGCTGTTTTTT.

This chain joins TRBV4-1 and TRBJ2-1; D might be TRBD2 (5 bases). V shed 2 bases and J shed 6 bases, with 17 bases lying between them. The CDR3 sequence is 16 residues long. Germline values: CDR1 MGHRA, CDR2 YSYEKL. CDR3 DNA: TGCGCCAGCAGCCAATCTGGTGGAACTAGAAGCAATGAGCAGTTCTTC. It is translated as CASSQSGGTRSNEQFF.

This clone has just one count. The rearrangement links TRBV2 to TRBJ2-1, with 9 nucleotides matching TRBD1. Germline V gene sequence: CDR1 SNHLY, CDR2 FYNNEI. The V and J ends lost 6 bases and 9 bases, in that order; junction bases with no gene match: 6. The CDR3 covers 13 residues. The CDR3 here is CASSPWTGVEQFF. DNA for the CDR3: TGTGCCAGCAGCCCCTGGACAGGGGTTGAGCAGTTCTTC. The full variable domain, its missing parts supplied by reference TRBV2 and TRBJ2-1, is EPEVTQTPSHQVTQMGQEVILRCVPISNHLYFYWYRQILGQKVEFLVSFYNNEISEKSEIFDDQFSVERPDGSNFTLKIRSTKLEDSAMYFCASSPWTGVEQFFGPGTRLTVL.

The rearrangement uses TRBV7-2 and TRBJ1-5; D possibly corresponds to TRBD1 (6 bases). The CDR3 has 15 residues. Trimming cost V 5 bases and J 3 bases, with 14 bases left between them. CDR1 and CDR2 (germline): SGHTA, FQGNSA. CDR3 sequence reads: CASSPTGTLNQPQHF. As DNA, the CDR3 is TGTGCCAGCAGCCCGACCGGGACACTCAATCAGCCCCAGCATTTT.

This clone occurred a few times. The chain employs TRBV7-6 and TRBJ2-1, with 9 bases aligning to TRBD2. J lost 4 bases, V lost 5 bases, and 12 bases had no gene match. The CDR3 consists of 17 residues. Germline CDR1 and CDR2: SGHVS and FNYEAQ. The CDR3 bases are TGTGCCAGCAGCGAGAGGAGCACGGCGGGAGGGTACAATGAGCAGTTCTTC. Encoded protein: CASSERSTAGGYNEQFF.